Given below is one T cell receptor beta chain in context. Its antigen is not known. The DNA input per sorted-subset replicate PCR was about 0.2 ug, corresponding to 25,000 to 35,000 T cell genomes. Data came from immunoSEQ multiplex PCR; TCRdb stores just in-frame clones and leaves some out. The sample lists 2.3 million or so clones; more than 80% were seen once. The data were taken from a study of shared clonotypes between healthy human individuals. Findings of the study overall: Among non-shared clonotypes, generation probabilities were lower than among those shared by all four donors.

The CDR3 is made up of 13 amino acids. Trimming shortened V by 6 bases and J by 4 bases, and 10 bases separated the two germline ends. Germline CDR1 and CDR2: MNHEY and SMNVEV (reference sequence). The receptor was derived from a man between 18 and 35 years old in good health. Some clones in this sample may be carry-over from other donors' samples. The V call is TRBV27, the J call TRBJ1-5; no clear D. Sample: naive CD4+ T cells from PBMCs. Subset noted: CD45RA+ positively selected. The CDR3 DNA sequence: TGTGCCAGCAGGCCGACTCCTAATCAGCCCCAGCATTTT. Amino acids: CASRPTPNQPQHF.